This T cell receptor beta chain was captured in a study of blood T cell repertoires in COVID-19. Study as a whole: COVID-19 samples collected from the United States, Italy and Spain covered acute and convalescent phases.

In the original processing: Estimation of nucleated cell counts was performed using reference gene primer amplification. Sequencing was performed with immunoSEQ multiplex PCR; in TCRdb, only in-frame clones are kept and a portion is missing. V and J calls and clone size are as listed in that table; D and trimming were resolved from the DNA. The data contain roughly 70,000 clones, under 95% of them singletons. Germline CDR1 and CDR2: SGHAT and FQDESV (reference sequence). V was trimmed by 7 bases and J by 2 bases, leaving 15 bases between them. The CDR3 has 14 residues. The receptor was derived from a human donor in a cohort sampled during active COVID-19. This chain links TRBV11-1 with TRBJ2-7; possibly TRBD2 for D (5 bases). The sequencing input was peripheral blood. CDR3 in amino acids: CASTGAPGTYEQYF. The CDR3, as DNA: TGTGCCAGCACCGGTGCACCGGGGACCTACGAGCAGTACTTC.